These 25 T cell receptor beta chains were sequenced from one sample in a study of shared clonotypes between healthy human individuals. TCRdb keeps only in-frame clones here, not all; method: immunoSEQ multiplex PCR. The table records around 2.1 million clones, approximately 94% of them present only once. The sequenced material came from naive CD4+ T cells sorted from blood. As for subset: CD45RA+ positively selected. Receptor source: a man aged 18 to 29 in good health.

V usage is TRBV28 and J usage is TRBJ1-3; D gene ambiguous. Germline CDR1 reads MDHEN; CDR2 reads SYDVKM. This CDR3 comprises 14 residues. The V end lost 3 bases, the J end lost 0 bases, and 6 bases lay between the germline ends. The CDR3 DNA is TGTGCCAGCAGTTTGGAGAGCTCTGGAAACACCATATATTTT. Residues: CASSLESSGNTIYF. Together with reference TRBV28 and TRBJ1-3, the CDR3 gives the full variable domain: DVKVTQSSRYLVKRTGEKVFLECVQDMDHENMFWYRQDPGLGLRLIYFSYDVKMKEKGDIPEGYSVSREKKERFSLILESASTNQTSMYLCASSLESSGNTIYFGEGSWLTVV.

The J gene is TRBJ2-7, the V gene TRBV12-5; no clear D gene. This CDR3 region has 12 residues. Germline V lookup: CDR1 LGHNT, CDR2 FRNRAP. V was pared by 0 bases and J by 3 bases, with 3 bases between. In nucleotides, the CDR3 is TGTGCTAGTGGTTTGGTCATCTACGAGCAGTACTTC. The encoded protein is CASGLVIYEQYF.

The rearrangement uses TRBV7-9 and TRBJ2-3; D gene uncertain. The CDR3 contains 13 residues. CDR1 is SEHNR, CDR2 FQNEAQ, per germline (reference sequence). V was trimmed by 3 bases and J by 5 bases, leaving 9 bases between them. CDR3 loop: CASSLSSGDTQYF. CDR3 sequence (DNA): TGTGCCAGCAGCTTGAGTTCGGGAGATACGCAGTATTTT. Together with reference TRBV7-9 and TRBJ2-3, the CDR3 gives the full variable domain: DTGVSQNPRHKITKRGQNVTFRCDPISEHNRLYWYRQTLGQGPEFLTYFQNEAQLEKSRLLSDRFSAERPKGSFSTLEIQRTEQGDSAMYLCASSLSSGDTQYFGPGTRLTVL.

The V call is TRBV7-8, the J call TRBJ1-1; D uncertain. Germline assignment: CDR1 SGHVS and CDR2 FQNEAQ. The CDR3 totals 13 residues. V was shortened by 5 bases and J by 2 bases, with 9 bases between the two germline ends. The CDR3, as DNA: TGTGCCAGCAGCAGAATAAGCAACACTGAAGCTTTCTTT. Translation gives CASSRISNTEAFF.

The V gene is TRBV2, the J gene TRBJ1-2; D uncertain. The V and J ends lost 8 bases and 7 bases respectively, with 14 bases between them. CDR1 SNHLY and CDR2 FYNNEI come from the germline V gene. The CDR3 spans 12 residues. CDR3 amino acids: CASGPPISGYTF. The CDR3 nucleotides read TGTGCCAGCGGACCCCCTATTAGTGGCTACACCTTC.

Written as DNA, the CDR3 is TGTGCCAGCAGTGGACAGGGGCAAGATAGCACTGAAGCTTTCTTT. This gives the protein CASSGQGQDSTEAFF. The chain links TRBV6-6 to TRBJ1-1, with 9 bases aligning to TRBD1. The CDR3 has 15 amino acids. Unmatched junction bases numbered 8, after V lost 5 bases and J lost 4 bases. The germline CDR1 and CDR2 sequences are MNHNY and SVGAGI (reference sequence).

This sequence joins TRBV28 and TRBJ1-1; 7 nucleotides agree with TRBD1. After removal of 4 bases from V and 0 bases from J, the junction contained 5 bases not matched to a gene. Germline V CDR1 and CDR2: MDHEN, SYDVKM. The CDR3 runs 15 residues. The CDR3 DNA reads as TGTGCCAGCAGTTGGATGGACAGGCTGAACACTGAAGCTTTCTTT. This translates into CASSWMDRLNTEAFF. Filled out from reference TRBV28 and TRBJ1-1, the complete variable domain reads DVKVTQSSRYLVKRTGEKVFLECVQDMDHENMFWYRQDPGLGLRLIYFSYDVKMKEKGDIPEGYSVSREKKERFSLILESASTNQTSMYLCASSWMDRLNTEAFFGQGTRLTVV.

The chain employs TRBV25-1 and TRBJ1-4; no firm D call. Trimming pared 6 bases from V and 14 bases from J, leaving 19 bases between. The CDR3 spans 13 residues. Germline V lookup: CDR1 MGHDK, CDR2 SYGVNS. The CDR3 DNA sequence: TGTGCCAGCAGGGCTGAAGGAATGACAAAGCTGTTTTTT. Translated: CASRAEGMTKLFF.

The chain's CDR3 is CASSSNSAGTGELFF. CDR3 DNA: TGTGCCAGCAGCTCAAATTCGGCGGGAACCGGGGAGCTGTTTTTT. The chain joins TRBV7-9 to TRBJ2-2; the D gene is possibly TRBD2 (6 bases). CDR1 and CDR2 (germline): SEHNR, FQNEAQ (reference sequence). This CDR3 spans 15 amino acids. The ends were cut back, 4 bases at V and 5 bases at J, with 14 bases in the middle.

The chain has TRBV2 and TRBJ2-7; 7 bases align to TRBD1. The CDR3 covers 13 residues. Germline CDR1 is SNHLY and CDR2 is FYNNEI. Trimming at V came to 6 bases and at J to 7 bases, leaving 9 bases not matched to a gene. The CDR3 is CASSVDRVGEQYF. Here the CDR3 DNA reads TGTGCCAGCAGCGTAGACAGGGTGGGGGAGCAGTACTTC.

The V call is TRBV7-8, the J call TRBJ2-7, with TRBD2 matching over 8 bases. This CDR3 comprises 14 residues. Germline loops: CDR1 SGHVS, CDR2 FQNEAQ. V shed 2 bases, J shed 5 bases, and the junction held 5 bases outside the gene matches. CDR3 amino acids: CASSLRTSRNEQYF. In DNA, the CDR3 is TGTGCCAGCAGCTTAAGGACTAGCAGGAACGAGCAGTACTTC.

The rearrangement links TRBV6-6 to TRBJ1-4; no firm D call. Looked up from germline, CDR1 is MNHNY and CDR2 is SVGAGI (reference sequence). The V gene lost 4 bases and the J gene lost 5 bases, with 8 bases spanning the gap. The CDR3 contains 13 residues. The CDR3 region is CASSSGMNEKLFF. The CDR3 region has the DNA TGTGCCAGCAGTTCTGGGATGAATGAAAAACTGTTTTTT.

Points on this clone: An end of the junction differs from the germline gene, which may be a read error. The CDR3 loop is CATGTSIDTQYF. In DNA, the CDR3 is TGTGCCACCGGGACTAGCATAGATACGCAGTATTTT. The chain employs TRBV7-2 and TRBJ2-3; 9 nucleotides agree with TRBD2. The germline V gene has CDR1 SGHTA and CDR2 FQGNSA. This CDR3 has 12 amino acids.

The V call is TRBV5-1, the J call TRBJ2-1, with 13 bases that match TRBD2. The V gene end was trimmed by 6 bases and the J gene end by 2 bases; junction bases not matched to a gene: 11. Germline-derived CDR1 and CDR2 are SGHRS and YFSETQ. CDR3 size: 18 residues. CDR3 loop: CASTLTTSGGAAYNEQFF. The CDR3 DNA is TGCGCCAGCACCCTTACAACTAGCGGGGGGGCCGCCTACAATGAGCAGTTCTTC.

This chain connects TRBV10-3 to TRBJ2-7, with D tentatively TRBD1 (6 bases). The V and J ends lost 8 bases and 0 bases respectively, with 11 bases between them. CDR1 and CDR2 from the germline V gene are ENHRY and SYGVKD. The CDR3 has 13 residues. CDR3 amino acids: CAIGRGSSYEQYF. Written as DNA, the CDR3 is TGTGCCATCGGCAGGGGAAGCTCCTACGAGCAGTACTTC.

V and J are TRBV2 and TRBJ2-6; D possibly matches TRBD1 or TRBD2 (5 bases each). The ends were cut back, 9 bases at V and 17 bases at J, with 20 bases in the middle. The CDR3 spans 12 residues. Germline values: CDR1 SNHLY, CDR2 FYNNEI. The CDR3 protein is CASVRERAYMTF. CDR3 nucleotides: TGTGCCAGTGTCAGGGAGAGGGCCTACATGACTTTC.

As to this clone: The same CDR3 arises from other DNA sequences in this sample as well. V and J are TRBV30 and TRBJ1-2; D unclear. Trimming took 1 base from V and 0 from J, leaving 6 bases between them. The CDR3 is 13 residues long. Germline assignment: CDR1 GTSNPN and CDR2 SVGIG (reference sequence). In DNA, the CDR3 is TGTGCCTGGAGTGGAGCGTCTAACTATGGCTACACCTTC. This gives the protein CAWSGASNYGYTF.

As for this clone: Additional DNA sequences in this sample encode the identical CDR3. The rearrangement links TRBV2 to TRBJ1-5; D unclear. Trimming left V 0 bases short and J 6 bases short, with 0 bases between. CDR3 length equals 11 residues. The germline gives CDR1 SNHLY, CDR2 FYNNEI. CDR3: CASSEAQPQHF. The CDR3 region has the DNA TGTGCCAGCAGTGAAGCTCAGCCCCAGCATTTT.

The chain is built from TRBV7-9 and TRBJ2-7; D call uncertain. The CDR3 consists of 13 residues. Trimming pared 5 bases from V and 2 bases from J, leaving 10 bases between. Germline CDR1 reads SEHNR; CDR2 reads FQNEAQ (reference sequence). The CDR3 bases are TGTGCCAGCAGCGAACCTCCCCCCTACGAGCAGTACTTC. Translated, it gives CASSEPPPYEQYF.

This chain uses TRBV27 with TRBJ2-3; 10 positions match TRBD2. The CDR3 spans 20 residues. V lost 3 bases to trimming and J lost 2 bases; unmatched junction nucleotides: 17. CDR1 and CDR2 from the germline V gene are MNHEY and SMNVEV (reference sequence). The CDR3 nucleotides read TGTGCCAGCAGTTTGTATCCCCCTAGCGGGGGCCGCTATTACACAGATACGCAGTATTTT. Its protein is CASSLYPPSGGRYYTDTQYF.

The V call is TRBV5-6, the J call TRBJ2-2; TRBD1 aligns across 8 bases. The V and J ends lost 2 bases and 4 bases, in that order; junction bases with no gene match: 4. Per germline, CDR1 SGHDT and CDR2 YYEEEE. The CDR3 length is 15 residues. CDR3 in amino acids: CASSLPQGGTGELFF. CDR3 sequence (DNA): TGTGCCAGCAGCTTACCACAGGGGGGCACCGGGGAGCTGTTTTTT.

The chain links TRBV28 to TRBJ2-1; a possible D gene is TRBD2 (5 bases). Germline V gives CDR1 MDHEN, CDR2 SYDVKM. V was cut by 4 bases and J by 10 bases, with 8 bases left in between. This CDR3 contains 11 residues. DNA of the CDR3: TGTGCCAGCAGTTGGACTGCCGAGCAGTTCTTC. Translating gives CASSWTAEQFF.

The chain uses TRBV10-3 and TRBJ1-1; D is unresolved. Germline loops: CDR1 ENHRY, CDR2 SYGVKD. V was clipped by 3 bases and J by 5 bases, with 13 bases between them. This CDR3 spans 14 amino acids. CDR3 sequence reads: CAISESSSWTEAFF. CDR3 sequence (DNA): TGTGCCATCAGTGAAAGCAGCAGCTGGACTGAAGCTTTCTTT.

This clone came up once. The genes are TRBV5-6 and TRBJ2-7; 11 nucleotides match TRBD2. The CDR3 is 16 residues long. In germline, CDR1 is SGHDT, CDR2 YYEEEE. J lost 0 bases, V lost 4 bases, and 6 bases had no gene match. The CDR3: CASSRIAGGSSYEQYF. As DNA, the CDR3 is TGTGCCAGCAGCCGAATAGCGGGAGGGAGCTCCTACGAGCAGTACTTC.

In nucleotides, the CDR3 is TGTGCCAGCAGTGAACTCCCAGGGCCTGGAAACACCATATATTTT. Protein: CASSELPGPGNTIYF. V is TRBV2 and J is TRBJ1-3; D might be TRBD1 (5 bases). This CDR3 region has 15 residues. V was cut by 2 bases and J by 2 bases, with 10 bases left in between. CDR1 and CDR2 (germline): SNHLY, FYNNEI.